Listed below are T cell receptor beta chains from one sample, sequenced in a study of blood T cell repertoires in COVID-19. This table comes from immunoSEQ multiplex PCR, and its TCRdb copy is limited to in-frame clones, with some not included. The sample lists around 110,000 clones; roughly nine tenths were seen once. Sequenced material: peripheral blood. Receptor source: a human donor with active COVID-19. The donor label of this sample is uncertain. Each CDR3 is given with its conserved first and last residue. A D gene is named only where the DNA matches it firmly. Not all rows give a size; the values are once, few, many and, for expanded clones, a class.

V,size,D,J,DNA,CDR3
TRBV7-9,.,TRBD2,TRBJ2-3,TGTGCCAGCAGCTTATCCAGCGGGGGGGCCCCAGATACGCAGTATTTT,CASSLSSGGAPDTQYF
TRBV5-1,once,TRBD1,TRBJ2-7,TGCGCCAGCAGCTGGGGACAGGGGGCGAGTGAGCAGTACTTC,CASSWGQGASEQYF
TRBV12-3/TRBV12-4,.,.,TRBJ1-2,TGTGCCAGCAGTCAGATTAGGGAGTATGGCTACACCTTC,CASSQIREYGYTF
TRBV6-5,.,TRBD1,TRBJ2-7,TGTGCCAGCAGTCTAGGACAGGCAACCTACGAGCAGTACTTC,CASSLGQATYEQYF
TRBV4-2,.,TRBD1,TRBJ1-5,TGTGCCAGCAGCCAAGCGGTTAATGGGGACAGCTTTTATCAGCCCCAGCATTTT,CASSQAVNGDSFYQPQHF
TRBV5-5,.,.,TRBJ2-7,TGTGCCAGCGAACAGGGCGGGTCCTACGAGCAGTACTTC,CASEQGGSYEQYF
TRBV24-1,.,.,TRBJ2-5,TGTGCCACCAGTGATTTAGGGCGGGCAGCATCGGGGCCGGGAGATCGAGAGACCCAGTACTTC,CATSDLGRAASGPGDRETQYF
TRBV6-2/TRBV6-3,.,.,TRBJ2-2,TGTGCCAGCAGTTCAACAGTAAGGAACACCGGGGAGCTGTTTTTT,CASSSTVRNTGELFF
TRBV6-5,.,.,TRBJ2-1,TGTGCCAGCAGTTACGGCCATGAGCAGTTCTTC,CASSYGHEQFF
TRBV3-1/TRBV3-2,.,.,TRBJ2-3,TGTGCCAGCAGTCCCCAAGGGGGAACAGATACGCAGTATTTT,CASSPQGGTDTQYF
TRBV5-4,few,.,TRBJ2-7,TGTGCCAGCAGCCTTGGCGGGGAAAGCTCCTACGAGCAGTACTTC,CASSLGGESSYEQYF
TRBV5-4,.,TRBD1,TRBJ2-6,TGTGCCAGCAGCTTGTCTGGGACAGGGGACCTATTATCTGGGGCCAACGTCCTGACTTTC,CASSLSGTGDLLSGANVLTF
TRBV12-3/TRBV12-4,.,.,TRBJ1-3,TGTGCCAGCAGTAACAGGGGAAACACCATATATTTT,CASSNRGNTIYF
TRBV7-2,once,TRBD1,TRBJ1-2,TGTGCCAGCAGCTTGGGGACAGGGGAGGGCTATGGCTACACCTTC,CASSLGTGEGYGYTF
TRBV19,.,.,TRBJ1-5,TGTGCCAGTACCACACAGGGAAATCAGCCCCAGCATTTT,CASTTQGNQPQHF
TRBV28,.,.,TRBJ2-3,TGTGCCAGCAGTTCCGCCTACACAGATACGCAGTATTTT,CASSSAYTDTQYF
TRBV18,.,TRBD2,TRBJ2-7,TGTGCCAGCTCACCACGACTAGCGGGGGGGCATTCCTACGAGCAGTACTTC,CASSPRLAGGHSYEQYF
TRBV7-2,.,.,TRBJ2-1,TGTGCCAGCAGCCTCCGCCGCGGGGCAGGGAACAATGAGCAGTTCTTC,CASSLRRGAGNNEQFF
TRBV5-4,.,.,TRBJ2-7,TGTGCCAGCAGCTTGGATCCAGGGCCCAGCTCCTACGAGCAGTACTTC,CASSLDPGPSSYEQYF
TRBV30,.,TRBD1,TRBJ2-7,TGTGCCTGGAGTGTAGGGACAGGGGTTATCTACGAGCAGTACTTC,CAWSVGTGVIYEQYF
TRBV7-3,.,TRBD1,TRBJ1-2,TGTGCCAGCAGCTTCTTAACCTTACAGGGGGCACATGGCTACACCTTC,CASSFLTLQGAHGYTF
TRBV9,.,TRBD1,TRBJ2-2,TGTGCCAGCAGCGTAGTAACAGGGGACACCGGGGAGCTGTTTTTT,CASSVVTGDTGELFF
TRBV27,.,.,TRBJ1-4,TGTGCCAGCAGTCCTCACAAGGAAAAACTGTTTTTT,CASSPHKEKLFF
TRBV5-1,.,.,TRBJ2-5,TGCGCCAGCAGCCGGGAACGAGCTCAAGAGACCCAGTACTTC,CASSRERAQETQYF
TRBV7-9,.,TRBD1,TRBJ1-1,TGTGCCAGCGGTCGACAGGGGGCAGGCACTGAAGCTTTCTTT,CASGRQGAGTEAFF
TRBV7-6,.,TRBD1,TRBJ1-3,TGTGCCAGCAGCAAGGGACAGGGAACTGGAAACACCATATATTTT,CASSKGQGTGNTIYF
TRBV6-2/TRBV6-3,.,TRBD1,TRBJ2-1,TGTGCCAGCAGTTTCAGGGGGGAGCAGTTCTTC,CASSFRGEQFF
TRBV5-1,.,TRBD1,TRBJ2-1,TGCGCCAGCAGCTTGGGACAGGGGGTCTACAATGAGCAGTTCTTC,CASSLGQGVYNEQFF
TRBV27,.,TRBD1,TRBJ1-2,TGTGCCAGCAGTTTATCGGGACAGTATGAGGGTGGCTACACCTTC,CASSLSGQYEGGYTF
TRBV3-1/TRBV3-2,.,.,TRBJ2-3,TGTGCCAGCAGCCAAGATTTCGGGGGTGGAACAGATACGCAGTATTTT,CASSQDFGGGTDTQYF
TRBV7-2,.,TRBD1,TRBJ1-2,TGTGCCAGCAGCTTAGGGGCCGGGACAGGGTCCTATGGCTACACCTTC,CASSLGAGTGSYGYTF
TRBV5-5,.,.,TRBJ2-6,TGTGCCAGCAGGCGGGATGTTCGGGCGTCGGGGGCCAACGTCCTGACTTTC,CASRRDVRASGANVLTF
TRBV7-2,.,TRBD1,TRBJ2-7,TGTGCCAGCAGCTATACGGGACAGCTACCCTACGAGCAGTACTTC,CASSYTGQLPYEQYF
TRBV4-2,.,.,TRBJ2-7,TGTGCCAGCAGCCAAGATCAGGGGGGCCTCTCCTACGAGCAGTACTTC,CASSQDQGGLSYEQYF
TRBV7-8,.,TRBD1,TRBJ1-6,TGTGCCAGCAGCTCCGCCAGGGGGCAAAGTTCACCCCTCCACTTT,CASSSARGQSSPLHF
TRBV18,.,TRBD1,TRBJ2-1,TGTGCCAGCTCACATGGACAGGGGGATCTCAATGAGCAGTTCTTC,CASSHGQGDLNEQFF
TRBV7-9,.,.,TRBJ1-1,TGTGCCAGCAGCTTAGTCGGGGTGATCACTGAAGCTTTCTTT,CASSLVGVITEAFF
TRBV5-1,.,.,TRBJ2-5,TGCGCCAGCAGCTTGTACCCAGGGCGGCTAAACACAGTGACCCAGTACTTC,CASSLYPGRLNTVTQYF
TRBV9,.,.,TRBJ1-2,TGTGCCAGCAGCGTAGAGCGGAGCCCCGTTGGCTACACCTTC,CASSVERSPVGYTF
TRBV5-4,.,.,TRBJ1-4,TGTGCCAGCAGCATCCATTTAGGGAGAAATGAAAAACTGTTTTTT,CASSIHLGRNEKLFF
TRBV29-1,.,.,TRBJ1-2,TGCAGCGGGGACGGGACTTCCCGGGACTATGGCTACACCTTC,CSGDGTSRDYGYTF